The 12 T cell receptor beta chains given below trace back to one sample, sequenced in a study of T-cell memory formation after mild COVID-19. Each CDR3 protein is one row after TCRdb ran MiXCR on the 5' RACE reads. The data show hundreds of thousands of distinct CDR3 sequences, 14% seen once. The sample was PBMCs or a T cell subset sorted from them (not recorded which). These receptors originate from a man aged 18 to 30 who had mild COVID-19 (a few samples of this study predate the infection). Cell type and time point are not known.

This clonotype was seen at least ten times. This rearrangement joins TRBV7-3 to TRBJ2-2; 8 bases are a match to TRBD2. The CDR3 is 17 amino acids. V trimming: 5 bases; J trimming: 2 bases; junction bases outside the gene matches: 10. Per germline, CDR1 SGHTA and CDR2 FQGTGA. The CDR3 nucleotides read TGTGCCAGCAGCCTACTAGCAGCGGGGGTAAACACCGGGGAGCTGTTTTTT. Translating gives CASSLLAAGVNTGELFF.

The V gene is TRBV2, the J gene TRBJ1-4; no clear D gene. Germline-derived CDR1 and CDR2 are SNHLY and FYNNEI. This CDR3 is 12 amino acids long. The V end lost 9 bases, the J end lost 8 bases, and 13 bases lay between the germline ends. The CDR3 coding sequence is TGTGCCAGTCGGCAAGTGGGAGAAAAACTGTTTTTT. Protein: CASRQVGEKLFF.

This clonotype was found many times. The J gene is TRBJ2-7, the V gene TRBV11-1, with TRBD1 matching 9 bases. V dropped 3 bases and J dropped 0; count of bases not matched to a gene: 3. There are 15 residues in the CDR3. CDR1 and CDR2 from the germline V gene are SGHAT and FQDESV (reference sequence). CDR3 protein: CASSLGTGSSYEQYF. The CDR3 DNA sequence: TGTGCCAGCAGCTTGGGGACAGGGAGCTCCTACGAGCAGTACTTC.

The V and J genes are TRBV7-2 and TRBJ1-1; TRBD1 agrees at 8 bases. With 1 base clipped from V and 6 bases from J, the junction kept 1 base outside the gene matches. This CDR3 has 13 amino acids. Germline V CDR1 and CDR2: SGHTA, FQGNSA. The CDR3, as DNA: TGTGCCAGCAGCTTAGAACAGGGGGCTGAAGCTTTCTTT. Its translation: CASSLEQGAEAFF.

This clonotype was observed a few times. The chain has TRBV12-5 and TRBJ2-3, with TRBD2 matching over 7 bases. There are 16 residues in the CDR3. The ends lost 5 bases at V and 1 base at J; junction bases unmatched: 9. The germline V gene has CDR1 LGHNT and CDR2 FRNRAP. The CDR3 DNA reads TGTGCTAGTGGTAGCGGGGCCCGGTTCGGCACAGATACGCAGTATTTT. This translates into CASGSGARFGTDTQYF.

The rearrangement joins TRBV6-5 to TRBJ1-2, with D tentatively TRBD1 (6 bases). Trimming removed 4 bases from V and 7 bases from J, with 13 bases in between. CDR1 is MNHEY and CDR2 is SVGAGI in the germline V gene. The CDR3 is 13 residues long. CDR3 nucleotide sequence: TGTGCCAGCAGTTCGGGACAAAGTAGTGGCTACACCTTC. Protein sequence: CASSSGQSSGYTF.

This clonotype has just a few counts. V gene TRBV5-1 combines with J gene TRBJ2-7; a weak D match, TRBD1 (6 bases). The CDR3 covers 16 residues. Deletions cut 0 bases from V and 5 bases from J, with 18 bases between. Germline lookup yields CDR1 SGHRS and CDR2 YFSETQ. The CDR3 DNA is TGCGCCAGCAGCTTGGGAACAGGGTTGGGGTTTGACGAGCAGTACTTC. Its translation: CASSLGTGLGFDEQYF.

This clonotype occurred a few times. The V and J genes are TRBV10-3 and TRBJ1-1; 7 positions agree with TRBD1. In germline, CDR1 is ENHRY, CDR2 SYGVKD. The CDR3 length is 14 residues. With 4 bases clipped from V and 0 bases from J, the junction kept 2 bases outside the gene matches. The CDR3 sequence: CAISVQGMNTEAFF. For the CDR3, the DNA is TGTGCCATCAGTGTACAGGGGATGAACACTGAAGCTTTCTTT.

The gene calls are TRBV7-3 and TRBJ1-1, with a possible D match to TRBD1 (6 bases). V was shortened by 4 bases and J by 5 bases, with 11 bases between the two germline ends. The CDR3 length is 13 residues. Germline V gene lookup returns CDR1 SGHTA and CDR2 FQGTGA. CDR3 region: CASSSHRETEAFF. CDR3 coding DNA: TGTGCCAGCAGCTCACACAGGGAAACTGAAGCTTTCTTT.

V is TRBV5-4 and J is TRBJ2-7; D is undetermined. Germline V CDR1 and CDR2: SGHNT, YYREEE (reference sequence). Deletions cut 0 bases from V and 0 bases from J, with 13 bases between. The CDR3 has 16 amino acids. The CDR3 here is CASSLGGRMSSYEQYV. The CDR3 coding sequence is TGTGCCAGCAGCTTGGGAGGAAGGATGAGCTCCTACGAGCAGTACGTC.

The CDR3 reads CSARPGTGPANYGYTF. The CDR3 DNA follows: TGCAGTGCCCGTCCCGGGACAGGCCCAGCTAACTATGGCTACACCTTC. The genes are TRBV20-1 and TRBJ1-2, with 8 bases matching TRBD1. The CDR3 loop spans 16 amino acids. V was clipped by 6 bases and J by 0 bases; unmatched bases: 12. Germline V gene lookup returns CDR1 DFQATT and CDR2 SNEGSKA (reference sequence).

CDR3 loop: CASSQAYRVFGNSPLHF. The CDR3 nucleotides read TGCGCCAGCAGCCAAGCATACAGGGTCTTCGGTAATTCACCCCTCCACTTT. The chain links TRBV4-3 to TRBJ1-6; D is perhaps TRBD1 (6 bases). This CDR3 comprises 17 residues. Germline V gene lookup returns CDR1 LGHNA and CDR2 YSLEER. Trimming took 1 base from V and 6 from J, leaving 16 bases between them.